What follows are 29 T cell receptor beta chains derived from one specimen sequenced in a study of T cell responses to AZD1222 COVID-19 vaccine. Sequenced by immunoSEQ multiplex PCR; TCRdb stores in-frame clones only, minus some. The sample contains over 110,000 clones, around 90% of which appear only once. Material: peripheral blood, obtained on day 0 of AZD1222 vaccination. The receptors shown here come from an adult in good health.

The chain is built from TRBV15 and TRBJ2-7, with D possibly matching TRBD2 (5 bases). The V and J ends lost 3 bases and 7 bases respectively, with 13 bases between them. This CDR3 has 13 residues. Germline values: CDR1 LNHNV, CDR2 YYDKDF (reference sequence). The CDR3 DNA reads as TGTGCCACCAGCAGGCCCCATGAGGGAGAGCAGTACTTC. This translates into CATSRPHEGEQYF.

The V gene is TRBV5-5, the J gene TRBJ1-1; unclear D gene. CDR1 SGHKS and CDR2 YYEKEE come from the germline V gene (reference sequence). The CDR3 loop spans 14 amino acids. The V end lost 2 bases, the J end lost 2 bases, and 10 bases lay between the germline ends. The CDR3 here is CASSLRVGNTEAFF. Written as DNA, the CDR3 is TGTGCCAGCAGCTTAAGGGTTGGTAACACTGAAGCTTTCTTT.

This rearrangement joins TRBV5-1 to TRBJ2-3; perhaps TRBD1 as D (5 bases). Germline V CDR1 and CDR2: SGHRS, YFSETQ. The V gene lost 5 bases and the J gene lost 1 base, with 17 bases spanning the gap. The length of the CDR3 is 16 residues. CDR3 bases: TGCGCCAGCAGTTTCGGCCCCAGGGTCGGCACAGATACGCAGTATTTT. This translates into CASSFGPRVGTDTQYF.

The chain has TRBV21-1 and TRBJ2-7; the table calls TRBD2, which could not be checked here. TRBV21-1 is a pseudogene. There are 15 residues in the CDR3. DNA for the CDR3: TGTGCCAGCAGCAAAGGAGAGACTAGCTGTGACGAGCAGTACTTC. Protein product: CASSKGETSCDEQYF.

The chain uses TRBV15 and TRBJ1-6, with D tentatively TRBD1 (6 bases). The V gene lost 3 bases and the J gene lost 13 bases, with 25 bases spanning the gap. Germline-derived CDR1 and CDR2 are LNHNV and YYDKDF (reference sequence). The CDR3 totals 17 residues. CDR3 protein: CATSRTYRAGGDMPLHF. The CDR3 coding sequence is TGTGCCACCAGCAGGACCTACAGGGCCGGTGGAGATATGCCCCTCCACTTT.

The chain joins TRBV9 to TRBJ1-2, with 9 bases aligning to TRBD1. The CDR3 totals 13 residues. The ends lost 4 bases at V and 7 bases at J; junction bases unmatched: 5. Germline lookup yields CDR1 SGDLS and CDR2 YYNGEE. CDR3 sequence (DNA): TGTGCCAGCAGCTCGGGGACAGGGTCTGGCTACACCTTC. It codes for CASSSGTGSGYTF.

In nucleotides, the CDR3 is TGTGCCAGCTCACCACCAGGGGGGGGATCAGCTTTCTTT. This translates into CASSPPGGGSAFF. V gene TRBV18 combines with J gene TRBJ1-1; perhaps TRBD1 as D (6 bases). Germline V gene data show CDR1 as KGHSH and CDR2 as LQKENI. Trimming removed 0 bases at V and 10 bases at J, with 12 bases between. The CDR3 covers 13 residues.

The chain employs TRBV5-4 and TRBJ2-5; D might be TRBD1 or TRBD2, each matching 5 bases. From germline, CDR1 is SGHNT and CDR2 YYREEE (reference sequence). Trimming pared 4 bases from V and 5 bases from J, leaving 15 bases between. The CDR3 is 14 residues long. As DNA, the CDR3 is TGTGCCAGCAGCGGGGGTCGGGGCCGGGAGACCCAGTACTTC. This gives the protein CASSGGRGRETQYF. Full variable domain (outside the CDR3, taken from reference TRBV5-4 and TRBJ2-5): ETGVTQSPTHLIKTRGQQVTLRCSSQSGHNTVSWYQQALGQGPQFIFQYYREEENGRGNFPPRFSGLQFPNYSSELNVNALELDDSALYLCASSGGRGRETQYFGPGTRLLVL.

This chain connects TRBV6-5 to TRBJ2-7; D is perhaps TRBD1 (6 bases). The germline V gene encodes CDR1 MNHEY and CDR2 SVGAGI. This CDR3 comprises 13 residues. Trimming stripped 8 bases from V and 6 bases from J, with 17 bases between. The chain's CDR3 is CASGRNRAGEQYF. The CDR3 region has the DNA TGTGCCAGCGGACGGAACAGGGCGGGCGAGCAGTACTTC.

This clone has only one observation. The rearrangement uses TRBV15 and TRBJ2-5, with D maybe TRBD2 (5 bases). The CDR3 extends over 13 amino acids. Deletions cut 3 bases from V and 5 bases from J, with 10 bases between. Per germline, CDR1 LNHNV and CDR2 YYDKDF (reference sequence). CDR3 in amino acids: CATSRGDRETQYF. The CDR3 DNA is TGTGCCACCAGCAGGGGAGACCGCGAGACCCAGTACTTC.

The chain employs TRBV7-9 and TRBJ2-5, with 7 bases fitting TRBD1. The CDR3 consists of 15 residues. Germline V CDR1 and CDR2: SEHNR, FQNEAQ (reference sequence). V lost 4 bases and J lost 0; bases outside the gene matches: 5. The CDR3 coding sequence is TGTGCCAGCAGCTCCCAGACAGGGTACCAAGAGACCCAGTACTTC. Protein sequence: CASSSQTGYQETQYF.

The genes are TRBV18 and TRBJ1-5; tentatively, D is TRBD1 (6 bases). The CDR3 extends over 16 amino acids. The V end lost 2 bases, the J end lost 4 bases, and 15 bases lay between the germline ends. Germline V lookup: CDR1 KGHSH, CDR2 LQKENI. The CDR3 loop reads CASSPDGGPLNQPQHF. The CDR3 bases are TGTGCCAGCTCACCAGATGGGGGGCCGCTTAATCAGCCCCAGCATTTT. The full variable domain, its missing parts supplied by reference TRBV18 and TRBJ1-5, is NAGVMQNPRHLVRRRGQEARLRCSPMKGHSHVYWYRQLPEEGLKFMVYLQKENIIDESGMPKERFSAEFPKEGPSILRIQQVVRGDSAAYFCASSPDGGPLNQPQHFGDGTRLSIL.

The chain carries TRBV25-1 and TRBJ1-6; weak D call: TRBD1 (6 bases). The CDR3 is 17 residues long. V was pared by 7 bases and J by 3 bases, with 19 bases between. Germline CDR1 MGHDK, CDR2 SYGVNS. The CDR3 reads CASNEGGERGYNSPLHF. The CDR3 region has the DNA TGTGCCAGCAACGAGGGGGGGGAACGGGGCTATAATTCACCCCTCCACTTT.

The V call is TRBV6-4, the J call TRBJ2-1; 11 bases match TRBD2. The CDR3 has 15 residues. Per germline, CDR1 MRHNA and CDR2 SNTAGT. Trimming at V came to 4 bases and at J to 7 bases, leaving 6 bases not matched to a gene. The CDR3 nucleotides are TGTGCCAGCAGTGCGGTAGCGGGAGGGCAGAATGAGCAGTTCTTC. Translating it yields CASSAVAGGQNEQFF.

The rearrangement links TRBV5-5 to TRBJ2-1; D gene ambiguous. V was cut by 3 bases and J by 0 bases, with 13 bases left in between. Per the germline V gene, CDR1 is SGHKS and CDR2 is YYEKEE (reference sequence). CDR3 length equals 16 residues. The DNA for the CDR3 is TGTGCCAGCAGCTCCCCCCTGGCGCACTCCTACAATGAGCAGTTCTTC. Amino acid sequence: CASSSPLAHSYNEQFF.

The rearrangement links TRBV11-3 to TRBJ1-2, with D perhaps TRBD1 (5 bases). Germline-derived CDR1 and CDR2 are SGHNT and YENEEA. The ends were cut back, 1 base at V and 8 bases at J, with 11 bases in the middle. The CDR3 covers 13 residues. The CDR3 coding sequence is TGTGCCAGCAGCTTAGTATCCGGGGCCGGCTACACCTTC. It specifies CASSLVSGAGYTF.

The V call is TRBV27, the J call TRBJ1-1, with D possibly TRBD1 on 5 matching bases. Germline CDR1 is MNHEY and CDR2 is SMNVEV (reference sequence). V lost 1 base and J lost 7, with 10 bases in between. This CDR3 is 13 amino acids long. This CDR3 is CASSLFREGEAFF. The CDR3 region has the DNA TGTGCCAGCAGTTTATTCAGGGAGGGTGAAGCTTTCTTT.

The chain joins TRBV9 to TRBJ1-6; D uncertain. Germline V gene data show CDR1 as SGDLS and CDR2 as YYNGEE. The CDR3 has 13 residues. V lost 0 bases and J lost 9, with 7 bases in between. DNA of the CDR3: TGTGCCAGCAGCGTAGGAGGGCGTTCACCCCTCCACTTT. This sequence encodes CASSVGGRSPLHF. Filled out from reference TRBV9 and TRBJ1-6, the complete variable domain reads DSGVTQTPKHLITATGQRVTLRCSPRSGDLSVYWYQQSLDQGLQFLIQYYNGEERAKGNILERFSAQQFPDLHSELNLSSLELGDSALYFCASSVGGRSPLHFGNGTRLTVT.

The rearrangement links TRBV19 to TRBJ1-1, with 7 bases matching TRBD1. The junction had 11 bases not matched to a gene; V was cut back by 5 bases and J by 5 bases. This CDR3 is 15 amino acids long. CDR1 and CDR2 from the germline V gene are LNHDA and SQIVND (reference sequence). The CDR3 loop reads CASSLATGLATEAFF. CDR3 nucleotide sequence: TGTGCCAGTAGTCTCGCGACAGGGTTAGCTACTGAAGCTTTCTTT.

V usage is TRBV28 and J usage is TRBJ1-2; D might be TRBD1 (5 bases). The CDR3 has 16 amino acids. Germline V gene lookup returns CDR1 MDHEN and CDR2 SYDVKM. Trimming shortened V by 2 bases and J by 4 bases, and 17 bases separated the two germline ends. Here the CDR3 DNA reads TGTGCCAGCAGTTTAAGGTGGGACCCAAAAGGCTATGGCTACACCTTC. Amino acid sequence: CASSLRWDPKGYGYTF.

The CDR3 region has the DNA TGTGCCAGCAATCTTTGGAGCAATCAGCCCCAGCATTTT. Translating it yields CASNLWSNQPQHF. This sequence joins TRBV2 and TRBJ1-5, with unresolved D. The V end lost 7 bases, the J end lost 1 base, and 8 bases lay between the germline ends. CDR3 length equals 13 residues. The V gene's germline CDR1 is SNHLY and CDR2 FYNNEI.

This chain links TRBV28 with TRBJ2-7, with D perhaps TRBD1 (5 bases). Germline CDR1 MDHEN, CDR2 SYDVKM. CDR3 length: 16 amino acids. V was cut by 3 bases and J by 7 bases, with 22 bases left in between. This CDR3 is CASSFAQGSIPWEQYF. The DNA of the CDR3 is TGTGCCAGCAGTTTCGCTCAGGGAAGCATTCCGTGGGAGCAGTACTTC.

The chain employs TRBV18 and TRBJ1-2; a possible D gene is TRBD1 (6 bases). CDR3 length: 16 amino acids. Trimming removed 1 base from V and 4 bases from J, with 16 bases in between. Germline CDR1 and CDR2: KGHSH and LQKENI. CDR3: CASSPQQQGSGYGYTF. The DNA for the CDR3 is TGTGCCAGCTCACCACAGCAACAGGGTAGTGGCTATGGCTACACCTTC.

The chain couples TRBV11-3 to TRBJ2-2, with TRBD2 matching 7 bases. Germline-derived CDR1 and CDR2 are SGHNT and YENEEA. The CDR3 extends over 16 amino acids. J was trimmed by 4 bases and V by 1 base; bases with no gene match: 6. This chain's CDR3 is CASSLGLAAATGELFF. The CDR3, as DNA: TGTGCCAGCAGCTTAGGGCTAGCGGCCGCCACCGGGGAGCTGTTTTTT.

This chain uses TRBV11-2 with TRBJ1-1; the D gene is possibly TRBD1 (5 bases). The CDR3 totals 15 residues. V was cut by 3 bases and J by 0 bases, with 11 bases left in between. The germline V gene has CDR1 SGHAT and CDR2 FQNNGV. The CDR3 protein is CASSFWAGVNTEAFF. The CDR3 nucleotides read TGTGCCAGCAGCTTTTGGGCGGGGGTGAACACTGAAGCTTTCTTT.

The chain uses TRBV14 and TRBJ2-7, with 8 bases fitting TRBD2. The CDR3 extends over 14 amino acids. Germline V gives CDR1 SGHDN, CDR2 FVKESK. After removal of 6 bases from V and 2 bases from J, the junction contained 6 bases not matched to a gene. The CDR3 DNA reads as TGTGCCAGCAGTTGGAAAGCGGGAGCCTACGAGCAGTACTTC. Translating it yields CASSWKAGAYEQYF.

V usage is TRBV9 and J usage is TRBJ1-2; no definite D call. Trimming removed 0 bases from V and 0 bases from J, with 9 bases in between. The CDR3 is 15 residues long. The germline V gene encodes CDR1 SGDLS and CDR2 YYNGEE. CDR3 sequence (DNA): TGTGCCAGCAGCGTAGGGTTTAGGTCTAACTATGGCTACACCTTC. The encoded protein is CASSVGFRSNYGYTF.

This clone was seen only once. This chain connects TRBV28 to TRBJ2-7; D remains unclear. The CDR3 extends over 16 amino acids. The V gene's germline CDR1 is MDHEN and CDR2 SYDVKM. The V end was cut by 0 bases, the J end by 3 bases, with 15 bases between. DNA of the CDR3: TGTGCCAGCAGTTTATGGGATCAGAGAGCCTACTACGAGCAGTACTTC. It specifies CASSLWDQRAYYEQYF.

The gene calls are TRBV5-1 and TRBJ2-5, with 7 bases matching TRBD1. Unmatched junction bases numbered 3, after V lost 0 bases and J lost 4 bases. This CDR3 contains 14 residues. Germline V CDR1 and CDR2: SGHRS, YFSETQ. CDR3 sequence reads: CASSLGPGGETQYF. The CDR3 DNA sequence: TGCGCCAGCAGCTTGGGACCAGGGGGAGAGACCCAGTACTTC.